What follows describes a single TCR beta chain. These data belong to a study of blood T cell repertoires in COVID-19. The overall study: Material from acute and convalescent COVID-19 was sourced from the United States, Italy and Spain. T cells, B-cell-depleted T cells, or PBMCs provided the cDNA or gDNA that served as material.

Per the original data handling: The assay estimated nucleated cells by amplifying reference gene primers. Sequencing used immunoSEQ multiplex PCR; TCRdb keeps in-frame clones, though not all of them. V, J and clone size reflect that table, while D and trimming were determined from the DNA. The table shows around 140,000 clones, with approximately 88% occurring only once. V was clipped by 5 bases and J by 5 bases, with 12 bases between them. Germline V gene lookup returns CDR1 SGHTA and CDR2 FQGTGA. The CDR3 length is 14 residues. The V and J genes are TRBV7-3 and TRBJ2-2; TRBD2 might be the D (6 bases). The specimen sequenced was peripheral blood. The source is a woman in her fifties or sixties with acute or convalescent COVID-19. Written as DNA, the CDR3 is TGTGCCAGCAGCACAACCGCGGGGACCGGGGAGCTGTTTTTT. Protein product: CASSTTAGTGELFF.